The clone carrying this TCR beta chain showed up just a few times. No antigen is known for it. Stated treatment: oral pan-JAK inhibitor, 5-10 mg twice daily. These data originate in a study of CD8+ T cells in alopecia areata. V dropped 4 bases and J dropped 4; count of bases not matched to a gene: 5. CDR3 length: 15 residues. Germline CDR1 is SGDLS and CDR2 is YYNGEE. General study points: The study found higher clonality in lesional than normal scalp, especially in alopecia totalis/universalis. Scalp sample data also include resident alphabeta T cells from normal skin. TCRs were shared less clearly across patients than in mice, possibly for HLA-related reasons. A large proportion of expanded lesional clones were detected persisting in scalp and blood during tofacitinib.

Once RNA had been extracted, it was reverse transcribed into cDNA to act as the sequencing template. Assay: immunoSEQ multiplex PCR; the TCRdb copy retains only in-frame clones and omits some. The sample lists about 220,000 clones, under 60% seen once, with around 1.4% in the top ten. This clonotype originated in a human donor with alopecia areata. Sequencing was performed on CD4+ T cells sorted from blood, taken at week 4, from a patient treated with tofacitinib. The chain combines TRBV9 with TRBJ2-2; 9 positions agree with TRBD2. The CDR3 reads CASSISGGSTGELFF. In DNA form, the CDR3 reads TGTGCCAGCAGCATTAGCGGGGGTTCCACCGGGGAGCTGTTTTTT.